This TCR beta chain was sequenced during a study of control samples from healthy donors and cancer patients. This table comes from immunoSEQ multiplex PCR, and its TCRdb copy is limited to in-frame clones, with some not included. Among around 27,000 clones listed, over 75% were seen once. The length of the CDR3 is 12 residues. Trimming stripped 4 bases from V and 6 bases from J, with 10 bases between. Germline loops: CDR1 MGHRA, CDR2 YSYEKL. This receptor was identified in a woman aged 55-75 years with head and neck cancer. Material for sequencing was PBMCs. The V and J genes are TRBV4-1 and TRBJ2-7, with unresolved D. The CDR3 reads CASSPSPREQYF. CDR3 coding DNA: TGCGCCAGCAGCCCATCCCCCCGCGAGCAGTACTTC.